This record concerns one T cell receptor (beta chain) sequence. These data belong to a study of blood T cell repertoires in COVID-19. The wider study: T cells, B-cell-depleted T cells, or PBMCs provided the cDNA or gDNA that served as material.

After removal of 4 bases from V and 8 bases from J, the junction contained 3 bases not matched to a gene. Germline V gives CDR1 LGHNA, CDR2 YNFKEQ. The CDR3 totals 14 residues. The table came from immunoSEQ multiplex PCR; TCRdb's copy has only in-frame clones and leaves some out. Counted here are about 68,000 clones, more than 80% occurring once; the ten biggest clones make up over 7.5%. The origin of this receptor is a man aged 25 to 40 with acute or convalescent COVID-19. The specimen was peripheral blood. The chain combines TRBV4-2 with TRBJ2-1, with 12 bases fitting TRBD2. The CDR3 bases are TGTGCCAGCAGCCCTAGCGGGAGGGATGATGAGCAGTTCTTC. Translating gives CASSPSGRDDEQFF.